The clone carrying this T cell receptor (beta chain) has just one count. Source study methods: Reference gene primer amplification yielded estimated nucleated cell counts. Sequenced by immunoSEQ multiplex PCR; TCRdb stores in-frame clones only, minus some. That table is the source of V, J and clone size, and D and trimming were worked out from the DNA. Among 250,000 to 300,000 clones listed, around 90% were seen once. The data derive from a study of blood T cell repertoires in COVID-19. The origin of this receptor is a young woman who had recovered from COVID-19. Material: PBMCs or T cells enriched from blood (not recorded which).

The CDR3 is CASRTLLDSLYQPQHF. In DNA, the CDR3 is TGTGCCAGTAGGACACTTCTCGACAGTTTATATCAGCCCCAGCATTTT. V is TRBV19 and J is TRBJ1-5, with D possibly matching TRBD1 (5 bases). The V gene lost 6 bases and the J gene lost 5 bases, with 20 bases spanning the gap. CDR1 and CDR2 (germline): LNHDA, SQIVND (reference sequence). The CDR3 has 16 residues.